This T cell receptor (beta chain) was observed in a study of blood T cell repertoires in COVID-19. TCRdb's table, derived via immunoSEQ multiplex PCR, lists solely in-frame clones and lacks some. The table has about 130,000 clones, less than 90% seen once. The CDR3 is 14 amino acids. The V and J ends lost 2 bases and 2 bases respectively, with 8 bases between them. Germline loops: CDR1 KGHSH, CDR2 LQKENI. The V and J genes are TRBV18 and TRBJ2-3; D unresolved. The sequence was collected from a woman under 40 who had recovered from COVID-19. The sample was peripheral blood. CDR3 in amino acids: CASSPGQYTDTQYF. Written as DNA, the CDR3 is TGTGCCAGCTCACCAGGGCAGTACACAGATACGCAGTATTTT. Using reference TRBV18 and TRBJ2-3 for the parts outside the CDR3, the full variable domain is NAGVMQNPRHLVRRRGQEARLRCSPMKGHSHVYWYRQLPEEGLKFMVYLQKENIIDESGMPKERFSAEFPKEGPSILRIQQVVRGDSAAYFCASSPGQYTDTQYFGPGTRLTVL.